The 29 T cell receptor beta chains in this list originate from one sample, sequenced in a study of shared clonotypes between healthy human individuals (dated by TCRdb to the early 2020s). Library method: the immunoSEQ multiplex PCR assay. The immuneACCESS repertoire file appears here via TCRdb, limited to in-frame rearrangements. These files lack a portion of the clones; in checked studies, under half of the deficit traces to unresolved V genes, and the cause of the others is not known. The sample table contains over 2 million clones; only one count was recorded for 80% to 95% of them. The ten largest clonotypes hold about 0.41% of the sample. The sample consisted of naive CD4+ T cells from PBMCs. The cell subset or site label, read with the paper, signifies: CD45RA+ positively selected. The receptors originated from a young man in good health. Some clones in this sample may be carry-over from other donors' samples.

For this clone: This same CDR3 is encoded by further DNA sequences in the sample. This chain joins TRBV7-3 and TRBJ1-1; D may be TRBD1 (6 bases). Deletions cut 5 bases from V and 1 base from J, with 14 bases between. The germline V gene has CDR1 SGHTA and CDR2 FQGTGA. The CDR3 has 15 amino acids. CDR3 DNA sequence: TGTGCCAGCAGCCTCGGTCGAGGGGGGAACACTGAAGCTTTCTTT. Its protein product is CASSLGRGGNTEAFF. Full variable domain (remainder filled in from reference TRBV7-3 and TRBJ1-1): GAGVSQTPSNKVTEKGKYVELRCDPISGHTALYWYRQSLGQGPEFLIYFQGTGAADDSGLPNDRFFAVRPEGSVSTLKIQRTERGDSAVYLCASSLGRGGNTEAFFGQGTRLTVV.

The chain uses TRBV9 and TRBJ2-1; 8 positions match TRBD2. J was trimmed by 7 bases and V by 2 bases; bases with no gene match: 8. The germline V gene has CDR1 SGDLS and CDR2 YYNGEE. There are 15 residues in the CDR3. CDR3 nucleotides: TGTGCCAGCAGCGTCTGGAGCGGGGGCCGGAATGAGCAGTTCTTC. This codes for CASSVWSGGRNEQFF.

This sequence joins TRBV25-1 and TRBJ2-1; 10 bases are a match to TRBD2. CDR1 and CDR2 from the germline V gene are MGHDK and SYGVNS. The trim removed 5 bases at V and 12 bases at J, leaving 13 bases unmatched. This CDR3 spans 15 amino acids. CDR3 DNA sequence: TGTGCCAGCAGTCCTCCCGGGACTAGCGTTCGTGCGCAGTTCTTC. It is translated as CASSPPGTSVRAQFF.

This chain uses TRBV28 with TRBJ2-7; no clear D gene. The germline V gene has CDR1 MDHEN and CDR2 SYDVKM. V lost 6 bases and J lost 0, with 6 bases in between. The CDR3 is 12 amino acids. This chain's CDR3 is CASRVNSYEQYF. DNA for the CDR3: TGTGCCAGCAGAGTTAACTCCTACGAGCAGTACTTC.

The chain uses TRBV14 and TRBJ2-3; 8 nucleotides align to TRBD1. Germline loops: CDR1 SGHDN, CDR2 FVKESK. CDR3 length: 13 amino acids. The V and J ends lost 3 bases and 5 bases, in that order; junction bases with no gene match: 1. CDR3 nucleotide sequence: TGTGCCAGCAGCCAGGACAGGGAAGATACGCAGTATTTT. Translated, it gives CASSQDREDTQYF.

In DNA form, the CDR3 reads TGTGCCAGCAGCCCCGGCAGCTGGACAAGCAATCAGCCCCAGCATTTT. Its translation is CASSPGSWTSNQPQHF. V gene TRBV7-9 combines with J gene TRBJ1-5; perhaps TRBD1 as D (5 bases). The V gene's germline CDR1 is SEHNR and CDR2 FQNEAQ (reference sequence). The length of the CDR3 is 16 residues. V was shortened by 5 bases and J by 1 base, with 15 bases between the two germline ends.

The chain has TRBV2 and TRBJ1-4; the match to TRBD1 covers 8 bases. V shed 6 bases, J shed 8 bases, and the junction held 8 bases outside the gene matches. CDR1 is SNHLY and CDR2 is FYNNEI in the germline V gene. This CDR3 has 14 residues. CDR3: CASRDRESEEKLFF. DNA for the CDR3: TGTGCCAGCAGGGACAGGGAGAGTGAAGAAAAACTGTTTTTT.

The chain combines TRBV28 with TRBJ2-2; either TRBD1 or TRBD2 may supply D (5 bases each). The V and J ends lost 5 bases and 6 bases respectively, with 13 bases between them. The CDR3 runs to 14 residues. Germline V lookup: CDR1 MDHEN, CDR2 SYDVKM. The CDR3 protein is CASSPRGVAGELFF. The DNA of the CDR3 is TGTGCCAGCAGTCCCCGAGGGGTCGCCGGGGAGCTGTTTTTT.

The rearrangement uses TRBV5-1 and TRBJ2-1, with 14 bases aligning to TRBD2. The CDR3 is made up of 16 amino acids. Germline values: CDR1 SGHRS, CDR2 YFSETQ. The V gene end was trimmed by 0 bases and the J gene end by 9 bases; junction bases not matched to a gene: 5. The CDR3 sequence: CASSLAGLAGDSEQFF. CDR3 DNA sequence: TGCGCCAGCAGCTTGGCGGGACTAGCGGGAGACAGTGAGCAGTTCTTC.

J is TRBJ2-1 and V is TRBV5-1, with TRBD2 identical over 8 bases. This CDR3 region has 16 residues. The junction had 13 bases not matched to a gene; V was cut back by 3 bases and J by 8 bases. From germline, CDR1 is SGHRS and CDR2 YFSETQ. CDR3 DNA sequence: TGCGCCAGCAGCTCGGGACTAGTCCTCGGCATTGATGAGCAGTTCTTC. It translates to CASSSGLVLGIDEQFF.

The CDR3 spells CASSPLGTSGFREQFF. CDR3 in DNA: TGTGCCAGCTCACCACTCGGGACTAGCGGGTTTCGCGAGCAGTTCTTC. The genes are TRBV18 and TRBJ2-1; 12 nucleotides align to TRBD2. The length of the CDR3 is 16 residues. Germline CDR1 reads KGHSH; CDR2 reads LQKENI. The V gene end was trimmed by 1 base and the J gene end by 10 bases; junction bases not matched to a gene: 8.

J is TRBJ2-3 and V is TRBV7-2; 7 bases fit TRBD2. The CDR3 consists of 14 residues. Germline V gene lookup returns CDR1 SGHTA and CDR2 FQGNSA. The V and J ends lost 2 bases and 4 bases, in that order; junction bases with no gene match: 3. CDR3 DNA: TGTGCCAGCAGCTTAACGCGGGAGTCAGATACGCAGTATTTT. This codes for CASSLTRESDTQYF.

This chain connects TRBV28 to TRBJ2-3, with D perhaps given as TRBD1 or TRBD2 (5 bases each). Germline V lookup: CDR1 MDHEN, CDR2 SYDVKM. V shed 5 bases and J shed 2 bases, with 14 bases lying between them. The CDR3 covers 15 residues. The CDR3 region is CASSTRGVATDTQYF. CDR3 DNA sequence: TGTGCCAGCAGTACCAGAGGGGTGGCCACAGATACGCAGTATTTT.

The chain is built from TRBV11-2 and TRBJ2-2; 13 nucleotides line up with TRBD2. V lost 6 bases to trimming and J lost 4 bases; unmatched junction nucleotides: 5. Germline loops: CDR1 SGHAT, CDR2 FQNNGV. CDR3 length: 16 amino acids. The CDR3 region is CASSLGLAGVTGELFF. The CDR3 DNA reads as TGTGCCAGCAGTCTCGGACTAGCGGGAGTCACCGGGGAGCTGTTTTTT.

V and J are TRBV18 and TRBJ1-2, with D possibly being TRBD1 (5 bases). Deletions cut 2 bases from V and 7 bases from J, with 17 bases between. Germline V gene lookup returns CDR1 KGHSH and CDR2 LQKENI. This CDR3 is 15 amino acids long. The CDR3 protein is CASSPSGRDGFGYTF. The CDR3 bases are TGTGCCAGCTCACCATCGGGCAGGGACGGGTTTGGCTACACCTTC.

CDR3 protein: CATARRHGETQYF. CDR3 in DNA: TGTGCCACCGCGAGAAGACACGGAGAGACCCAGTACTTC. This chain links TRBV19 with TRBJ2-5; D is undetermined. CDR3 length: 13 amino acids. The V gene's germline CDR1 is LNHDA and CDR2 SQIVND (reference sequence). V was clipped by 10 bases and J by 4 bases, with 16 bases between them.

This clone has just one count. The CDR3 coding sequence is TGTGCCAGCCGAAGAACATCCCTCAGCACAGATACGCAGTATTTT. Protein sequence: CASRRTSLSTDTQYF. V and J are TRBV27 and TRBJ2-3; no definite D call. The germline CDR1 and CDR2 sequences are MNHEY and SMNVEV (reference sequence). Trimming removed 8 bases from V and 0 bases from J, with 15 bases in between. This CDR3 has 15 amino acids.

Comment on this clone: Other DNA sequences in this sample translate to the same CDR3. The V call is TRBV28, the J call TRBJ2-7, with TRBD1 identical over 7 bases. Germline CDR1 reads MDHEN; CDR2 reads SYDVKM. The CDR3 has 14 amino acids. V lost 3 bases, J lost 2 bases, and 4 bases stayed unmatched. CDR3 in amino acids: CASSLGTATYEQYF. The CDR3 bases are TGTGCCAGCAGTTTGGGGACAGCGACCTACGAGCAGTACTTC.

This chain connects TRBV4-2 to TRBJ2-1; D remains unclear. Trimming cost V 6 bases and J 8 bases, with 14 bases left between them. The CDR3 consists of 13 residues. The germline CDR1 and CDR2 sequences are LGHNA and YNFKEQ. Written as DNA, the CDR3 is TGTGCCAGCAGTCGACCACTGTTCGATGAGCAGTTCTTC. Its translation: CASSRPLFDEQFF.

Regarding this clone: Germline is not matched at one junction end, which may reflect a read error. The V gene is TRBV9, the J gene TRBJ2-1; 11 bases are a match to TRBD1. Germline CDR1 and CDR2: SGDLS and YYNGEE. The CDR3 has 16 amino acids. The CDR3 coding sequence is TGTGCCAGCAGCGTAGCCAGGACAGGGGGCTACAATGGGCAGTTCTTC. Translated, it gives CASSVARTGGYNGQFF. The full variable domain, in which reference TRBV9 and TRBJ2-1 provide the parts outside the CDR3, is DSGVTQTPKHLITATGQRVTLRCSPRSGDLSVYWYQQSLDQGLQFLIQYYNGEERAKGNILERFSAQQFPDLHSELNLSSLELGDSALYFCASSVARTGGYNGQFFGPGTRLTVL.

The gene calls are TRBV18 and TRBJ1-1, with D perhaps matching TRBD1 (6 bases). The CDR3 is 14 residues long. CDR1 KGHSH and CDR2 LQKENI come from the germline V gene. The V end was cut by 3 bases, the J end by 1 base, with 9 bases between. The CDR3 sequence: CASSPDSPNTEAFF. The CDR3 DNA follows: TGTGCCAGCTCACCGGACAGCCCGAACACTGAAGCTTTCTTT.

This CDR3 is CAARDRLDTGELFF. The CDR3 region has the DNA TGTGCCGCTAGGGACAGACTGGACACCGGGGAGCTGTTTTTT. The chain links TRBV25-1 to TRBJ2-2, with 7 bases identical to TRBD1. This CDR3 region has 14 residues. J gave up 3 bases and V 11 bases, and 9 bases lay outside the gene matches. In germline, CDR1 is MGHDK, CDR2 SYGVNS. Looking up the rest from reference TRBV25-1 and TRBJ2-2 gives the full variable domain: EADIYQTPRYLVIGTGKKITLECSQTMGHDKMYWYQQDPGMELHLIHYSYGVNSTEKGDLSSESTVSRIRTEHFPLTLESARPSHTSQYLCAARDRLDTGELFFGEGSRLTVL.

The chain recombines TRBV7-9 with TRBJ2-1; 12 bases are a match to TRBD2. The V gene's germline CDR1 is SEHNR and CDR2 FQNEAQ (reference sequence). V was clipped by 3 bases and J by 6 bases; unmatched bases: 6. The CDR3 has 16 amino acids. The CDR3 sequence is CASSFPPGLAGNEQFF. Written as DNA, the CDR3 is TGTGCCAGCAGCTTCCCTCCGGGACTAGCGGGCAATGAGCAGTTCTTC. The full variable domain, rest sourced from reference TRBV7-9 and TRBJ2-1, is DTGVSQNPRHKITKRGQNVTFRCDPISEHNRLYWYRQTLGQGPEFLTYFQNEAQLEKSRLLSDRFSAERPKGSFSTLEIQRTEQGDSAMYLCASSFPPGLAGNEQFFGPGTRLTVL.

CDR3 in DNA: TGCGCCAGCAGCGCCCGATTTGCAACTAATGAAAAACTGTTTTTT. Amino acid sequence: CASSARFATNEKLFF. V gene TRBV4-3 combines with J gene TRBJ1-4; D ambiguous. The ends were cut back, 5 bases at V and 0 bases at J, with 10 bases in the middle. This CDR3 contains 15 residues. Germline CDR1 reads LGHNA; CDR2 reads YSLEER.

The rearrangement links TRBV10-3 to TRBJ1-3; D not certain. The V and J ends lost 0 bases and 0 bases respectively, with 12 bases between them. The CDR3 extends over 17 amino acids. Germline V gene lookup returns CDR1 ENHRY and CDR2 SYGVKD. The CDR3 nucleotides read TGTGCCATCAGTGAGTCCTCTATTGGTTTCTCTGGAAACACCATATATTTT. Translation gives CAISESSIGFSGNTIYF.

The rearrangement uses TRBV5-4 and TRBJ1-1; D gene unclear. Germline V lookup: CDR1 SGHNT, CDR2 YYREEE (reference sequence). The CDR3 spans 14 residues. V lost 3 bases to trimming and J lost 0 bases, with 9 bases between them. CDR3 sequence (DNA): TGTGCCAGCAGCTCGCCGGGAGTGAACACTGAAGCTTTCTTT. Translating gives CASSSPGVNTEAFF.

DNA of the CDR3: TGTGCCAGTGAAGCCGGGAGGACAGATACGCAGTATTTT. Translated: CASEAGRTDTQYF. The V and J genes are TRBV19 and TRBJ2-3; 7 bases map to TRBD2. This CDR3 comprises 13 residues. Germline values: CDR1 LNHDA, CDR2 SQIVND (reference sequence). Trimming removed 8 bases from V and 3 bases from J; junction bases left unmatched: 5.

This chain links TRBV2 with TRBJ1-1; tentatively, D is TRBD1 (6 bases). CDR3 length: 13 amino acids. Trimming took off 6 bases at V and 3 bases at J, with 11 bases between the two ends. Germline loops: CDR1 SNHLY, CDR2 FYNNEI. CDR3 region: CASRVTGYTEAFF. The CDR3, as DNA: TGTGCCAGCAGGGTTACAGGGTACACTGAAGCTTTCTTT.

The chain combines TRBV5-1 with TRBJ1-3; D unclear. Trimming took 0 bases from V and 0 from J, leaving 10 bases between them. CDR1 is SGHRS and CDR2 is YFSETQ in the germline V gene. The CDR3 has 16 amino acids. This chain's CDR3 is CASSLDRDGSGNTIYF. CDR3 DNA: TGCGCCAGCAGCTTGGACAGAGACGGCTCTGGAAACACCATATATTTT.